These 25 T cell receptor beta chains were sequenced from one sample in a study of T cell repertoires in ileal Crohn's disease. Clones were sequenced by immunoSEQ multiplex PCR, and TCRdb holds only the in-frame ones, with some missing. The sample records about 14,000 clones, approximately 70% being singletons. The sample consisted of ileal tissue. These TCRs come from an adult with Crohn's disease.

The rearrangement joins TRBV2 to TRBJ2-2, with D perhaps matching TRBD2 (6 bases). V lost 5 bases, J lost 4 bases, and 11 bases lay in between. Germline V gene data show CDR1 as SNHLY and CDR2 as FYNNEI. CDR3 length equals 14 residues. The CDR3 region is CASSRDGGTGELFF. For the CDR3, the DNA is TGTGCCAGCAGTCGGGACGGGGGCACCGGGGAGCTGTTTTTT.

The CDR3 here is CASSLGRTNTEAFF. In nucleotides, the CDR3 is TGCGCCAGCAGCCTGGGGCGGACGAACACTGAAGCTTTCTTT. This chain joins TRBV5-1 and TRBJ1-1, with D perhaps matching TRBD1 (5 bases). Germline V lookup: CDR1 SGHRS, CDR2 YFSETQ. V was cut by 4 bases and J by 1 base, with 11 bases left in between. The CDR3 spans 14 residues. The whole variable domain, filled in from reference TRBV5-1 and TRBJ1-1, reads KAGVTQTPRYLIKTRGQQVTLSCSPISGHRSVSWYQQTPGQGLQFLFEYFSETQRNKGNFPGRFSGRQFSNSRSEMNVSTLELGDSALYLCASSLGRTNTEAFFGQGTRLTVV.

This clone was seen a few times. The rearrangement uses TRBV4-1 and TRBJ1-5; D unclear. The CDR3 contains 15 residues. V was shortened by 1 base and J by 0 bases, with 7 bases between the two germline ends. Germline lookup yields CDR1 MGHRA and CDR2 YSYEKL. The CDR3 is CASSQGQVSNQPQHF. CDR3 bases: TGCGCCAGCAGCCAAGGGCAGGTTAGCAATCAGCCCCAGCATTTT.

The V call is TRBV5-1, the J call TRBJ2-5; TRBD2 aligns across 13 bases. V was pared by 4 bases and J by 1 base, with 7 bases of the junction left unmatched. Germline loops: CDR1 SGHRS, CDR2 YFSETQ. There are 17 residues in the CDR3. The CDR3 is CASSAGLAGVLQETQYF. The CDR3 region has the DNA TGCGCCAGCAGCGCCGGACTAGCGGGGGTCCTCCAAGAGACCCAGTACTTC.

J is TRBJ2-7 and V is TRBV19, with D possibly matching TRBD1 (5 bases). With 1 base removed from V and 8 bases from J, the gap between germline ends came to 12 bases. The germline V gene has CDR1 LNHDA and CDR2 SQIVND (reference sequence). The CDR3 totals 13 residues. CDR3 nucleotides: TGTGCCAGTAGTATAGGAAGGGGCAACAAGCAGTACTTC. It is translated as CASSIGRGNKQYF.

This chain uses TRBV7-8 with TRBJ2-7; weak D call: TRBD1 (6 bases). CDR3 length: 15 residues. Germline loops: CDR1 SGHVS, CDR2 FQNEAQ. The V gene lost 5 bases and the J gene lost 0 bases, with 14 bases spanning the gap. The CDR3 sequence is CASSQNQGPSYEQYF. The CDR3 DNA reads as TGTGCCAGCAGCCAGAACCAGGGGCCCTCCTACGAGCAGTACTTC. Using reference TRBV7-8 and TRBJ2-7 for the parts outside the CDR3, the full variable domain is GAGVSQSPRYKVAKRGQDVALRCDPISGHVSLFWYQQALGQGPEFLTYFQNEAQLDKSGLPSDRFFAERPEGSVSTLKIQRTQQEDSAVYLCASSQNQGPSYEQYFGPGTRLTVT.

This clone occurred once. The rearrangement uses TRBV5-4 and TRBJ2-1, with TRBD2 matching 10 bases. The CDR3 sequence is 14 residues long. Germline lookup yields CDR1 SGHNT and CDR2 YYREEE (reference sequence). The ends lost 4 bases at V and 5 bases at J; junction bases unmatched: 3. CDR3 sequence reads: CASSALAGDNEQFF. CDR3 DNA: TGTGCCAGCAGCGCTCTAGCGGGGGACAATGAGCAGTTCTTC.

The chain recombines TRBV11-3 with TRBJ2-1, with no clear D. Deletions cut 5 bases from V and 10 bases from J, with 15 bases between. The germline V gene has CDR1 SGHNT and CDR2 YENEEA. This CDR3 region has 13 residues. CDR3 coding DNA: TGTGCCAGCAGCCCCGCCGGGTTCGAGGAGCAGTTCTTC. Translated: CASSPAGFEEQFF. Looking up the rest from reference TRBV11-3 and TRBJ2-1 gives the full variable domain: EAGVVQSPRYKIIEKKQPVAFWCNPISGHNTLYWYLQNLGQGPELLIRYENEEAVDDSQLPKDRFSAERLKGVDSTLKIQPAELGDSAVYLCASSPAGFEEQFFGPGTRLTVL.

This clone is medium-sized. The rearrangement uses TRBV9 and TRBJ1-6; D is uncertain. V was cut by 3 bases and J by 0 bases, with 10 bases left in between. The V gene's germline CDR1 is SGDLS and CDR2 YYNGEE. This CDR3 region has 16 residues. CDR3 amino acids: CASSALGNSYNSPLHF. The CDR3 DNA is TGTGCCAGCAGCGCCCTAGGGAACTCCTATAATTCACCCCTCCACTTT. The complete variable domain, with remaining parts taken from reference TRBV9 and TRBJ1-6, reads DSGVTQTPKHLITATGQRVTLRCSPRSGDLSVYWYQQSLDQGLQFLIQYYNGEERAKGNILERFSAQQFPDLHSELNLSSLELGDSALYFCASSALGNSYNSPLHFGNGTRLTVT.

This chain links TRBV6-6 with TRBJ2-7; no clear D gene. Trimming removed 7 bases at V and 3 bases at J, with 10 bases between. The CDR3 contains 12 residues. Germline V gene lookup returns CDR1 MNHNY and CDR2 SVGAGI (reference sequence). The CDR3 spells CASKPDLYEQYF. The CDR3 nucleotides are TGTGCCAGCAAACCGGATCTCTACGAGCAGTACTTC.

A single count supports this clone. Germline is not matched at one junction end, which may reflect a read error. CDR3 DNA sequence: TGTGCTAGCAGCTTAGCCCCTAGCGGGGGGGGTAAATACTACGAGCAGTACTTC. Translated: CASSLAPSGGGKYYEQYF. V gene TRBV7-7 combines with J gene TRBJ2-7; 12 bases match TRBD2. This CDR3 comprises 18 residues. Germline values: CDR1 SSHAT, CDR2 FNYEAQ (reference sequence).

This clone occurred once. This sequence joins TRBV2 and TRBJ2-7; D is tentatively TRBD1 or TRBD2 (5 bases each). Germline V lookup: CDR1 SNHLY, CDR2 FYNNEI. Trimming cost V 5 bases and J 6 bases, with 14 bases left between them. The CDR3 has 13 residues. The DNA for the CDR3 is TGTGCCAGCAGTCCCCGGGACGGTGGCGAGCAGTACTTC. Amino acids: CASSPRDGGEQYF.

The rearrangement uses TRBV6-4 and TRBJ2-3; 14 bases are a match to TRBD2. The CDR3 contains 15 residues. The V and J ends lost 3 bases and 4 bases, in that order; junction bases with no gene match: 0. CDR1 MRHNA and CDR2 SNTAGT come from the germline V gene. CDR3: CASSETSGGADTQYF. The DNA of the CDR3 is TGTGCCAGCAGTGAGACTAGCGGGGGGGCAGATACGCAGTATTTT.

The V gene is TRBV29-1, the J gene TRBJ2-1; 8 bases agree with TRBD1. The trim removed 8 bases at V and 8 bases at J, leaving 14 bases unmatched. Germline V CDR1 and CDR2: SQVTM, ANQGSEA. CDR3 size: 14 residues. CDR3 sequence: CSPKGPGGSDEQFF. The CDR3 coding sequence is TGCAGCCCCAAAGGGCCAGGGGGCTCCGATGAGCAGTTCTTC.

V gene TRBV15 combines with J gene TRBJ2-3; 8 bases line up with TRBD2. This CDR3 is 15 amino acids long. Unmatched junction bases numbered 6, after V lost 5 bases and J lost 2 bases. The germline gives CDR1 LNHNV, CDR2 YYDKDF (reference sequence). The CDR3 DNA reads TGTGCCACCAGCCCGATTAGCGGGGACACAGATACGCAGTATTTT. It encodes CATSPISGDTDTQYF. Looking up the rest from reference TRBV15 and TRBJ2-3 gives the full variable domain: DAMVIQNPRYQVTQFGKPVTLSCSQTLNHNVMYWYQQKSSQAPKLLFHYYDKDFNNEADTPDNFQSRRPNTSFCFLDIRSPGLGDTAMYLCATSPISGDTDTQYFGPGTRLTVL.

V is TRBV2 and J is TRBJ1-1, with 9 bases identical to TRBD1. This CDR3 comprises 15 residues. Germline loops: CDR1 SNHLY, CDR2 FYNNEI. The ends lost 3 bases at V and 1 base at J; junction bases unmatched: 3. The chain's CDR3 is CASSDPGQGNTEAFF. CDR3 in DNA: TGTGCCAGCAGTGATCCGGGACAGGGGAACACTGAAGCTTTCTTT.

The chain uses TRBV19 and TRBJ1-2; TRBD1 aligns across 8 bases. There are 16 residues in the CDR3. J was trimmed by 5 bases and V by 7 bases; bases with no gene match: 15. Germline assignment: CDR1 LNHDA and CDR2 SQIVND (reference sequence). The CDR3 region is CASTPRAGGDFYGYTF. The CDR3 nucleotides are TGTGCCAGTACCCCGCGGGCAGGGGGCGACTTTTATGGCTACACCTTC.

The rearrangement joins TRBV27 to TRBJ2-3; D may be TRBD2 (5 bases). This CDR3 has 15 amino acids. Between the trimmed V and J ends, which lost 8 bases and 3 bases, there was a span of 18 bases. From germline, CDR1 is MNHEY and CDR2 SMNVEV (reference sequence). This chain's CDR3 is CASSPRGRETDTQYF. CDR3 DNA: TGTGCCAGCTCCCCCCGGGGAAGGGAAACAGATACGCAGTATTTT.

The CDR3 protein is CASSIREGTDTQYF. CDR3 coding DNA: TGTGCCAGCAGTATCAGGGAGGGCACAGATACGCAGTATTTT. The chain recombines TRBV6-1 with TRBJ2-3; weak D call: TRBD2 (6 bases). The V gene's germline CDR1 is MNHNS and CDR2 SASEGT. V lost 5 bases and J 1 base, leaving 10 bases between the germline ends. The CDR3 spans 14 residues.

This CDR3 is CASSTQGAIEGYTF. The CDR3 nucleotides read TGTGCCAGCAGCACACAGGGGGCGATCGAAGGCTACACCTTC. The chain combines TRBV9 with TRBJ1-2, with 9 bases aligning to TRBD1. The CDR3 is 14 amino acids. J gave up 8 bases and V 4 bases, and 9 bases lay outside the gene matches. Germline loops: CDR1 SGDLS, CDR2 YYNGEE.

The chain joins TRBV18 to TRBJ1-1; possible D gene TRBD1, 5 bases. Looked up from germline, CDR1 is KGHSH and CDR2 is LQKENI. This CDR3 is 14 amino acids long. The germline V and J ends were trimmed by 4 bases and 3 bases, with 12 bases remaining between them. As DNA, the CDR3 is TGTGCCAGCTCACTGCAGGGTAGGGACACTGAAGCTTTCTTT. As protein: CASSLQGRDTEAFF.

The rearrangement links TRBV19 to TRBJ2-3; the D is unclear. The CDR3 loop spans 13 amino acids. Trimming removed 7 bases from V and 1 base from J, with 9 bases in between. Germline-derived CDR1 and CDR2 are LNHDA and SQIVND (reference sequence). The CDR3 bases are TGTGCCAGTAACTTACAACGCACAGATACGCAGTATTTT. Its translation: CASNLQRTDTQYF.

The J gene is TRBJ2-3, the V gene TRBV5-1; 8 bases agree with TRBD2. The length of the CDR3 is 18 residues. V lost 0 bases and J lost 4; bases outside the gene matches: 13. The germline V gene has CDR1 SGHRS and CDR2 YFSETQ. The CDR3 nucleotides are TGCGCCAGCAGCTTGGTGGCTAGCGGGTCCGGAGGGGCAGATACGCAGTATTTT. Translating gives CASSLVASGSGGADTQYF.

The chain has TRBV4-1 and TRBJ2-7; D possibly corresponds to TRBD1 (6 bases). The V and J ends lost 1 base and 3 bases respectively, with 16 bases between them. CDR3 length equals 16 residues. CDR1 is MGHRA, CDR2 YSYEKL, per germline. CDR3 loop: CASSQASTGSYYEQYF. The CDR3 nucleotides are TGCGCCAGCAGCCAAGCCTCAACAGGGTCTTACTACGAGCAGTACTTC.

The V gene is TRBV7-3, the J gene TRBJ2-6; tentative D call: TRBD2 (5 bases). This CDR3 is 14 amino acids long. Trimming removed 6 bases from V and 0 bases from J, with 6 bases in between. Per germline, CDR1 SGHTA and CDR2 FQGTGA. The CDR3 sequence is CASSDYSGANVLTF. For the CDR3, the DNA is TGTGCCAGCAGTGACTACTCTGGGGCCAACGTCCTGACTTTC.